The 27 T cell receptor beta chains presented below share a single source sample, sequenced in a study of T cell repertoires in aging, cancer and after chemotherapy. Rearranged V-D-J TRB sequences were amplified with a mixed TRB-A/B primer pool. Each CDR3 protein gets one entry after TCRdb re-called the multiplex PCR reads with MiXCR. The table includes nearly 11,000 distinct CDR3 sequences, almost 30% detected once. Amplification of TCR beta used genomic DNA extracted from peripheral blood. Sequencing input: blood. All receptors come from a human donor in good health.

The sample holds a few counts of this clonotype. The V gene is TRBV7-2, the J gene TRBJ2-1; weak D call: TRBD1 (5 bases). CDR1 and CDR2 (germline): SGHTA, FQGNSA. The CDR3 is made up of 14 amino acids. V was clipped by 10 bases and J by 6 bases, with 19 bases between them. This CDR3 reads CATTLGPLTNEQFF. Written as DNA, the CDR3 is TGTGCCACCACCTTGGGGCCCCTAACCAATGAGCAGTTCTTC.

The V gene is TRBV12-3 or TRBV12-4, the J gene TRBJ2-2, with 8 bases fitting TRBD2. The CDR3 totals 15 residues. With 6 bases clipped from V and 5 bases from J, the junction kept 8 bases outside the gene matches. The CDR3 nucleotides read TGTGCCAGCAGACCGGGGGGGGGAGGGACCGGGGAGCTGTTTTTT. It yields the protein CASRPGGGGTGELFF.

The V and J genes are TRBV27 and TRBJ2-7, with D perhaps TRBD1 or TRBD2 (5 bases each). V was pared by 5 bases and J by 2 bases, with 7 bases between. CDR1 is MNHEY, CDR2 SMNVEV, per germline (reference sequence). The length of the CDR3 is 12 residues. For the CDR3, the DNA is TGTGCCAGCAGTCCGGGGCCCTACGAGCAGTACTTC. Protein: CASSPGPYEQYF.

This rearrangement joins TRBV12-3 or TRBV12-4 to TRBJ2-3, with D tentatively TRBD1 or TRBD2 (5 bases each). The CDR3 has 16 amino acids. Trimming removed 2 bases from V and 6 bases from J, with 18 bases in between. CDR3 coding DNA: TGTGCCAGCAGTTTACCTAAGGGGAAGGGGACGGATACGCAGTATTTT. This encodes CASSLPKGKGTDTQYF.

V gene TRBV30 combines with J gene TRBJ2-1; 9 positions agree with TRBD2. The ends lost 6 bases at V and 2 bases at J; junction bases unmatched: 8. The CDR3 length is 15 residues. Germline V gene lookup returns CDR1 GTSNPN and CDR2 SVGIG (reference sequence). CDR3 sequence (DNA): TGTGCCTGCCCGAGAAGGACTAGCGCCTACAATGAGCAGTTCTTC. This translates into CACPRRTSAYNEQFF.

The table lists this clonotype with a few counts. This chain joins TRBV6-5 and TRBJ2-7, with D tentatively TRBD1 (6 bases). V lost 7 bases and J lost 0, with 13 bases in between. This CDR3 is 14 amino acids long. Germline CDR1 MNHEY, CDR2 SVGAGI. The CDR3 reads CASIRDTSSYEQYF. The CDR3 DNA is TGTGCCAGCATTAGGGACACAAGCTCCTACGAGCAGTACTTC.

This clonotype has only one observation. V usage is TRBV7-9 and J usage is TRBJ2-1; D is uncertain. V shed 4 bases and J shed 9 bases, with 10 bases lying between them. Germline V gene data show CDR1 as SEHNR and CDR2 as FQNEAQ (reference sequence). CDR3 size: 12 residues. The CDR3 is CASSSPLGEQFF. CDR3 DNA sequence: TGTGCCAGCAGCTCCCCCCTAGGTGAGCAGTTCTTC.

This clonotype was seen only a few times. The chain couples TRBV20-1 to TRBJ2-3; TRBD1 is a possible D gene (5 bases). There are 15 residues in the CDR3. Germline V gene lookup returns CDR1 DFQATT and CDR2 SNEGSKA (reference sequence). Trimming took 5 bases from V and 2 from J, leaving 17 bases between them. CDR3 amino acids: CSAGRQLSPTDTQYF. The CDR3 bases are TGCAGTGCTGGACGACAGCTTAGCCCCACAGATACGCAGTATTTT.

V is TRBV20-1 and J is TRBJ2-2, with 9 bases that match TRBD1. The germline CDR1 and CDR2 sequences are DFQATT and SNEGSKA (reference sequence). The CDR3 has 13 amino acids. V gave up 6 bases and J gave up 6 bases; unmatched junction bases: 5. The CDR3 DNA follows: TGCAGTGCAGAAACAGGGGGCCCCGGGGAGCTGTTTTTT. Its translation is CSAETGGPGELFF.

To note about this clonotype: At one end the junction does not follow the germline gene, possibly because of a read error. Here the CDR3 reads CASSYFQGLGEQSF. The DNA of the CDR3 is TGTGCCAGCAGTTACTTTCAGGGACTGGGTGAGCAGTCCTTC. V gene TRBV27 combines with J gene TRBJ2-1, with a tentative D call TRBD2 (6 bases). Looked up from germline, CDR1 is MNHEY and CDR2 is SMNVEV (reference sequence). The CDR3 sequence is 14 residues long.

This clonotype counts as medium-sized (0.01 to 0.1%). The V and J genes are TRBV20-1 and TRBJ2-7; 7 bases map to TRBD1. CDR3 length equals 14 residues. The germline gives CDR1 DFQATT, CDR2 SNEGSKA (reference sequence). J lost 2 bases, V lost 5 bases, and 9 bases had no gene match. The CDR3 sequence is CSAQMDRPPYEQYF. The CDR3 DNA sequence: TGCAGTGCTCAGATGGACAGGCCTCCCTACGAGCAGTACTTC.

The V call is TRBV5-5, the J call TRBJ2-7; D remains unclear. The V gene lost 2 bases and the J gene lost 3 bases, with 3 bases spanning the gap. From germline, CDR1 is SGHKS and CDR2 YYEKEE (reference sequence). The CDR3 loop spans 11 amino acids. The CDR3, as DNA: TGTGCCAGCAGCTTTATCTACGAGCAGTACTTC. The encoded protein is CASSFIYEQYF.

This clonotype has a handful of counts. CDR3: CASSLYLGEVVEQFF. For the CDR3, the DNA is TGTGCCAGCAGCCTCTACCTCGGGGAGGTGGTTGAGCAGTTCTTC. The chain recombines TRBV7-2 with TRBJ2-1; D perhaps matches TRBD2 (6 bases). The length of the CDR3 is 15 residues. Germline-derived CDR1 and CDR2 are SGHTA and FQGNSA. V was cut by 5 bases and J by 9 bases, with 20 bases left in between.

V and J are TRBV28 and TRBJ2-3; D possibly uses TRBD1 or TRBD2 (5 bases each). The CDR3 extends over 14 amino acids. The germline V and J ends were trimmed by 6 bases and 3 bases, with 13 bases remaining between them. Germline CDR1 reads MDHEN; CDR2 reads SYDVKM. CDR3 DNA: TGTGCCAGCAGCCCTGGGACCGTGACAGATACGCAGTATTTT. It translates to CASSPGTVTDTQYF.

The chain couples TRBV5-6 to TRBJ1-2; D gene uncertain. The germline V gene has CDR1 SGHDT and CDR2 YYEEEE. V gave up 2 bases and J gave up 6 bases, with 26 bases separating them. The CDR3 has 18 residues. CDR3 region: CASSFDLRVTDYADGYTF. CDR3 coding DNA: TGTGCCAGCAGCTTCGATCTCCGGGTTACCGACTACGCCGATGGCTACACCTTC.

The CDR3 loop is CASSGRDREGKNIQYF. The CDR3 coding sequence is TGTGCCAGCAGCGGACGGGACAGGGAAGGCAAAAACATTCAGTACTTC. The chain is built from TRBV11-2 and TRBJ2-4, with TRBD1 matching over 9 bases. Germline V gives CDR1 SGHAT, CDR2 FQNNGV. V lost 5 bases and J lost 3; bases outside the gene matches: 8. The CDR3 covers 16 residues.

J is TRBJ2-6 and V is TRBV28, with unresolved D. Germline-derived CDR1 and CDR2 are MDHEN and SYDVKM. V lost 8 bases and J 1 base, leaving 6 bases between the germline ends. The CDR3 is 13 amino acids. This chain's CDR3 is CASLTSGANVLTF. The CDR3 bases are TGTGCCAGCTTAACTTCTGGGGCCAACGTCCTGACTTTC. The full variable domain, with the rest looked up from reference TRBV28 and TRBJ2-6, is DVKVTQSSRYLVKRTGEKVFLECVQDMDHENMFWYRQDPGLGLRLIYFSYDVKMKEKGDIPEGYSVSREKKERFSLILESASTNQTSMYLCASLTSGANVLTFGAGSRLTVL.

The chain recombines TRBV20-1 with TRBJ1-4; D ambiguous. This CDR3 comprises 15 residues. The V and J ends lost 6 bases and 7 bases respectively, with 21 bases between them. Germline loops: CDR1 DFQATT, CDR2 SNEGSKA (reference sequence). The DNA of the CDR3 is TGCAGTGCCGCAAACTATCGGAACGCGGGTGAAAAACTGTTTTTT. Translation: CSAANYRNAGEKLFF.

The CDR3 is CSVEDLYDTQYF. The CDR3 DNA sequence: TGCAGCGTTGAAGATTTGTATGATACGCAGTATTTT. The chain is built from TRBV29-1 and TRBJ2-3, with D uncertain. Germline-derived CDR1 and CDR2 are SQVTM and ANQGSEA. V lost 0 bases to trimming and J lost 6 bases, with 7 bases between them. This CDR3 has 12 residues.

The chain has TRBV20-1 and TRBJ2-5, with TRBD2 matching 7 bases. CDR1 and CDR2 (germline): DFQATT, SNEGSKA (reference sequence). Germline trimming cut 1 base from V and 0 bases from J; bases unmatched to any gene: 5. This CDR3 region has 15 residues. The CDR3 here is CSARASGTNQETQYF. CDR3 sequence (DNA): TGCAGTGCTAGAGCGTCCGGGACTAACCAAGAGACCCAGTACTTC.

By share, this clonotype counts as medium-sized. CDR3 residues: CASSRSGQTYNEQFF. The CDR3 DNA is TGTGCCAGCAGCCGGTCGGGACAGACCTACAATGAGCAGTTCTTC. The V and J genes are TRBV7-2 and TRBJ2-1; TRBD1 matches at 7 bases. Per germline, CDR1 SGHTA and CDR2 FQGNSA. This CDR3 has 15 residues. Trimming at V came to 5 bases and at J to 2 bases, leaving 6 bases not matched to a gene. The full variable domain, completed using reference TRBV7-2 and TRBJ2-1, is GAGVSQSPSNKVTEKGKDVELRCDPISGHTALYWYRQSLGQGLEFLIYFQGNSAPDKSGLPSDRFSAERTGGSVSTLTIQRTQQEDSAVYLCASSRSGQTYNEQFFGPGTRLTVL.

The chain has TRBV19 and TRBJ1-5; D uncertain. The germline gives CDR1 LNHDA, CDR2 SQIVND (reference sequence). V was cut by 4 bases and J by 0 bases, with 13 bases left in between. The CDR3 length is 16 residues. This chain's CDR3 is CASSNSFGISNQPQHF. Here the CDR3 DNA reads TGTGCCAGTAGTAATTCTTTCGGGATTAGCAATCAGCCCCAGCATTTT. The full variable domain, completed using reference TRBV19 and TRBJ1-5, is DGGITQSPKYLFRKEGQNVTLSCEQNLNHDAMYWYRQDPGQGLRLIYYSQIVNDFQKGDIAEGYSVSREKKESFPLTVTSAQKNPTAFYLCASSNSFGISNQPQHFGDGTRLSIL.

A single count supports this clonotype. This chain uses TRBV28 with TRBJ2-7; D is uncertain. The CDR3 is 14 amino acids. The V end was cut by 5 bases, the J end by 6 bases, with 17 bases between. Germline CDR1 and CDR2: MDHEN and SYDVKM. The CDR3 nucleotides read TGTGCCAGCAGTCCCCTATTTGTTGCGTCCGAGCAGTACTTC. Translation: CASSPLFVASEQYF.

This clonotype was observed a handful of times. The V call is TRBV5-6, the J call TRBJ1-1; D is perhaps TRBD1 (5 bases). In germline, CDR1 is SGHDT, CDR2 YYEEEE. This CDR3 contains 15 residues. V lost 0 bases and J 7 bases, leaving 16 bases between the germline ends. The CDR3 DNA follows: TGTGCCAGCAGCTTGGGGGGGGGACCTCGCGGTGAAGCTTTCTTT. It codes for CASSLGGGPRGEAFF.

The chain combines TRBV6-5 with TRBJ2-3, with D perhaps matching TRBD1 or TRBD2 (5 bases each). CDR3 length: 15 residues. The germline V gene has CDR1 MNHEY and CDR2 SVGAGI. Deletions cut 5 bases from V and 1 base from J, with 13 bases between. CDR3 coding DNA: TGTGCCAGCAGTGAGATTGGGGGAGGCACAGATACGCAGTATTTT. Residues: CASSEIGGGTDTQYF.

This clonotype occurred a few times. The chain combines TRBV7-2 with TRBJ2-7; 11 nucleotides align to TRBD1. This CDR3 contains 14 residues. Germline CDR1 reads SGHTA; CDR2 reads FQGNSA. V shed 5 bases, J shed 2 bases, and the junction held 2 bases outside the gene matches. The CDR3 DNA reads as TGTGCCAGCAGCCCGGGACAGGGGGCCTACGAGCAGTACTTC. It encodes CASSPGQGAYEQYF.

This clonotype was seen more than once but under ten times. The V call is TRBV5-5, the J call TRBJ2-6; 8 bases line up with TRBD1. Germline trimming cut 4 bases from V and 2 bases from J; bases unmatched to any gene: 8. CDR3 length: 17 residues. Germline values: CDR1 SGHKS, CDR2 YYEKEE (reference sequence). The chain's CDR3 is CASSPRTGTAGANVLTF. Here the CDR3 DNA reads TGTGCCAGCAGCCCGCGGACAGGGACTGCTGGGGCCAACGTCCTGACTTTC.